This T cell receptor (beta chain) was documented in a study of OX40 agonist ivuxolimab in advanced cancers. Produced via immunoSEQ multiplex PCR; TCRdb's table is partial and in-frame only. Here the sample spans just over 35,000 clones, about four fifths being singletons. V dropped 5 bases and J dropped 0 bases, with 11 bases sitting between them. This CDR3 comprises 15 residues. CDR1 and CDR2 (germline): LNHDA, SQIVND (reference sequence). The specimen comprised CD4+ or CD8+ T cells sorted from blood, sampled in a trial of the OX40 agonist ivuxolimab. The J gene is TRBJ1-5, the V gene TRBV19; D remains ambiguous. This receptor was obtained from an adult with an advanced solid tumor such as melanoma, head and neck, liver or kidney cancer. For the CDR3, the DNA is TGTGCCAGTAGTTCCACTGGGAATAGCAATCAGCCCCAGCATTTT. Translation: CASSSTGNSNQPQHF.